These 16 T cell receptor beta chains were sequenced from one sample in a study of neurological immune-mediated disorders. TCRdb used MiXCR to reprocess the 5' RACE reads, holding one entry per CDR3 protein. The data show about 36,000 distinct CDR3 sequences, with approximately 10% seen just once and approximately 6.9% held by the top ten. The source material was PBMCs. These receptors all stem from a woman aged 25-40 years with HTLV-1-associated myelopathy (HAM/TSP).

This clonotype was counted ten times or more. CDR3 nucleotides: TGTGCCAGCATACAGGGGAATCAGCCCCAGCATTTT. It translates to CASIQGNQPQHF. This chain connects TRBV6-1 to TRBJ1-5, with 7 nucleotides matching TRBD1. The CDR3 length is 12 residues. J lost 4 bases, V lost 7 bases, and 1 base had no gene match. The germline gives CDR1 MNHNS, CDR2 SASEGT.

This clonotype occurred many times. The rearrangement joins TRBV2 to TRBJ2-5, with 14 bases aligning to TRBD2. This CDR3 contains 17 residues. Unmatched junction bases numbered 7, after V lost 5 bases and J lost 2 bases. From germline, CDR1 is SNHLY and CDR2 FYNNEI. CDR3 amino acids: CASSRTSGGRKQETQYF. CDR3 nucleotide sequence: TGTGCCAGCAGTAGGACTAGCGGGGGGAGAAAACAAGAGACCCAGTACTTC.

The sample holds many counts of this clonotype. CDR3 sequence (DNA): TGTGCCAGCACCCGCAAGATCTCTGGAAACACCATATATTTT. It encodes CASTRKISGNTIYF. The chain uses TRBV2 and TRBJ1-3; D call uncertain. Trimming stripped 7 bases from V and 0 bases from J, with 10 bases between. Germline V gene lookup returns CDR1 SNHLY and CDR2 FYNNEI. The CDR3 sequence is 14 residues long. Combining the CDR3 with reference TRBV2 and TRBJ1-3 gives the whole variable domain EPEVTQTPSHQVTQMGQEVILRCVPISNHLYFYWYRQILGQKVEFLVSFYNNEISEKSEIFDDQFSVERPDGSNFTLKIRSTKLEDSAMYFCASTRKISGNTIYFGEGSWLTVV.

In this sample, this clonotype turned up many times. This chain connects TRBV6-6 to TRBJ1-5; D is unclear. The germline V gene has CDR1 MNHNY and CDR2 SVGAGI (reference sequence). The CDR3 has 16 amino acids. Trimming removed 0 bases from V and 3 bases from J, with 12 bases in between. CDR3 sequence (DNA): TGTGCCAGCAGTTACTCGAAGGCCGGAAACAATCAGCCCCAGCATTTT. Translating it yields CASSYSKAGNNQPQHF.

This clonotype was recorded at least ten times. This sequence joins TRBV18 and TRBJ1-2, with 12 positions matching TRBD1. The germline CDR1 and CDR2 sequences are KGHSH and LQKENI. The CDR3 extends over 18 amino acids. The J segment lost 7 bases and the V segment lost 6 bases, leaving 18 bases of the junction unmatched. The CDR3 DNA reads TGTGCCAGCTCCTCAGGGACAGGGGGCAAGACGTCGGATTCTGGCTACACCTTC. Translating it yields CASSSGTGGKTSDSGYTF. The full variable domain, rest sourced from reference TRBV18 and TRBJ1-2, is NAGVMQNPRHLVRRRGQEARLRCSPMKGHSHVYWYRQLPEEGLKFMVYLQKENIIDESGMPKERFSAEFPKEGPSILRIQQVVRGDSAAYFCASSSGTGGKTSDSGYTFGSGTRLTVV.

This clonotype was seen ten or more times. This chain uses TRBV2 with TRBJ1-6; D might be TRBD1 (5 bases). The CDR3 consists of 15 residues. The V end was cut by 6 bases, the J end by 14 bases, with 23 bases between. From germline, CDR1 is SNHLY and CDR2 FYNNEI. CDR3 region: CASRTTDSAGEALHF. The CDR3 nucleotides read TGTGCCAGCAGGACCACCGACAGTGCGGGGGAGGCCCTCCACTTT.

This clonotype was recorded at least ten times. The CDR3 region is CASSFSGGAPDTQYF. Here the CDR3 DNA reads TGTGCCAGCAGCTTTAGCGGGGGGGCCCCAGATACGCAGTATTTT. The rearrangement joins TRBV7-2 to TRBJ2-3, with 11 bases aligning to TRBD2. This CDR3 has 15 residues. The germline gives CDR1 SGHTA, CDR2 FQGNSA. The V gene end was trimmed by 3 bases and the J gene end by 4 bases; junction bases not matched to a gene: 3.

This clonotype was observed many times. The chain carries TRBV20-1 and TRBJ2-3, with 9 bases that match TRBD2. V lost 5 bases to trimming and J lost 4 bases; unmatched junction nucleotides: 7. This CDR3 contains 14 residues. The germline CDR1 and CDR2 sequences are DFQATT and SNEGSKA (reference sequence). CDR3 sequence reads: CSAGLAGASDTQYF. Written as DNA, the CDR3 is TGCAGTGCTGGTTTAGCGGGGGCCTCAGATACGCAGTATTTT.

This clonotype was seen ten or more times. The DNA for the CDR3 is TGCAGTGCCGCGACGGGGGAAATAAATGAAAAACTGTTTTTT. Protein sequence: CSAATGEINEKLFF. The chain links TRBV20-1 to TRBJ1-4, with a tentative D call TRBD1 (5 bases). CDR3 length: 14 amino acids. The germline gives CDR1 DFQATT, CDR2 SNEGSKA (reference sequence). Trimming shortened V by 6 bases and J by 5 bases, and 16 bases separated the two germline ends.

This clonotype was found many times. The rearrangement joins TRBV5-5 to TRBJ2-1, with TRBD1 matching over 7 bases. From germline, CDR1 is SGHKS and CDR2 YYEKEE (reference sequence). The J segment lost 0 bases and the V segment lost 4 bases, leaving 7 bases of the junction unmatched. This CDR3 comprises 16 residues. The CDR3 DNA reads TGTGCCAGCAGCCTAGGGACAGAAAGCTCCTACAATGAGCAGTTCTTC. Its protein is CASSLGTESSYNEQFF.

This clonotype came up many times. Because the CDR3 is missing its conserved closing phenylalanine or tryptophan, this is likely a read error. The J gene is TRBJ2-3, the V gene TRBV20-1; D is perhaps TRBD2 (6 bases). Germline lookup yields CDR1 DFQATT and CDR2 SNEGSKA (reference sequence). The CDR3 is 14 residues long. The V gene lost 5 bases and the J gene lost 6 bases, with 18 bases spanning the gap. For the CDR3, the DNA is TGCAGTGCTGGCCGGGACTTACTAGTGGATACGCAGTATTTG. This sequence encodes CSAGRDLLVDTQYL.

The table lists this clonotype with a few counts. The chain uses TRBV6-1 and TRBJ2-3; D gene uncertain. The CDR3 contains 13 residues. Between the trimmed V and J ends, which lost 4 bases and 4 bases, there was a span of 9 bases. Germline V CDR1 and CDR2: MNHNS, SASEGT. The CDR3 sequence: CASSARVPDTQYF. In DNA, the CDR3 is TGTGCCAGCAGTGCAAGGGTCCCAGATACGCAGTATTTT.

V gene TRBV28 combines with J gene TRBJ1-5, with 9 bases lining up with TRBD1. Germline V gene sequence: CDR1 MDHEN, CDR2 SYDVKM. The CDR3 is 14 amino acids. J gave up 4 bases and V 11 bases, and 9 bases lay outside the gene matches. Here the CDR3 DNA reads TGTGCCGGAATGACAGGGGGGGATAATCAGCCCCAGCATTTT. This encodes CAGMTGGDNQPQHF.

This clonotype has a count of ten or more. J is TRBJ1-1 and V is TRBV6-5; a weak D match, TRBD1 (5 bases). With 2 bases removed from V and 6 bases from J, the gap between germline ends came to 10 bases. This CDR3 contains 13 residues. Germline CDR1 reads MNHEY; CDR2 reads SVGAGI. CDR3 region: CASSYGAGPEAFF. The DNA of the CDR3 is TGTGCCAGCAGTTACGGAGCAGGGCCTGAAGCTTTCTTT.

This clonotype appeared many times. The chain has TRBV5-1 and TRBJ2-7, with a tentative D call TRBD2 (5 bases). Looked up from germline, CDR1 is SGHRS and CDR2 is YFSETQ. The CDR3 is 17 residues long. V lost 2 bases and J lost 0, with 18 bases in between. The CDR3 DNA reads as TGCGCCAGCAGCTTACGAGGGAGAGCCACCCTCTCCTACGAGCAGTACTTC. Residues: CASSLRGRATLSYEQYF.

The sample holds many counts of this clonotype. This sequence joins TRBV11-1 and TRBJ2-3; D unresolved. The germline V gene encodes CDR1 SGHAT and CDR2 FQDESV (reference sequence). V was pared by 3 bases and J by 6 bases, with 4 bases between. The CDR3 is made up of 11 amino acids. CDR3 sequence: CASSFGDTQYF. The DNA of the CDR3 is TGTGCCAGCAGCTTTGGGGATACGCAGTATTTT.